This T cell receptor (beta chain) derives from a study of cytomegalovirus exposure and HLA in healthy donors. Points on this clone: Its matching antigen is unknown.

In the PCR, 60 Vbeta and 13 Jbeta primers were used. Only in-frame clones appear in the TCRdb table, and some are missing; sequencing was by immunoSEQ multiplex PCR. There are some 130,000 clones in the sample, with more than 1.5% held by the top ten. Germline-derived CDR1 and CDR2 are LNHDA and SQIVND (reference sequence). The CDR3 runs 12 residues. Trimming removed 9 bases at V and 5 bases at J, with 13 bases between. Study-wide findings and caveats: Productive rates of about 87% or about 30% were seen for most TCR beta V segments in an earlier analysis. TRBV6-2, TRBV6-3 and some other V segments were excluded as indistinguishable.

V is TRBV19 and J is TRBJ1-2; tentative D call: TRBD1 (6 bases). The receptor's source is a man between 18 and 29 years old in good health and CMV-seronegative. Sequences were obtained from PBMCs. CDR3 bases: TGTGCCAGCCGGGGGGCCAGATATGGCTACACCTTC. This translates into CASRGARYGYTF.